This T cell receptor beta chain was observed in a study of post-analysis software for immune sequencing data. Study-wide context: Relapsing-remitting, secondary progressive and progressive-relapsing multiple sclerosis were all included among the disease courses. Study observations and caveats: Five or six TRBV segments (TRBV5-6, TRBV5-1 and TRBV20-1 among them) occurred more frequently in patients than in controls.

The CDR3 runs to 14 residues. The V end was cut by 5 bases, the J end by 2 bases, with 10 bases between. The TCR beta cDNA libraries contained unique molecular identifiers. One entry per CDR3 protein, called by TCRdb with MiXCR from the PCR reads. The table records roughly 650,000 distinct CDR3 sequences, roughly three fifths of them present only once. This clonotype was detected a few times. Its antigen is undetermined. The sample comprised blood. J is TRBJ2-1 and V is TRBV12-3 or TRBV12-4, with D possibly matching TRBD2 (6 bases). The clonotype was recovered from a girl aged 2 to 10 with multiple sclerosis. The CDR3 spells CASSPAGPYNEQFF. The CDR3, as DNA: TGTGCCAGCAGTCCCGCGGGACCCTACAATGAGCAGTTCTTC.